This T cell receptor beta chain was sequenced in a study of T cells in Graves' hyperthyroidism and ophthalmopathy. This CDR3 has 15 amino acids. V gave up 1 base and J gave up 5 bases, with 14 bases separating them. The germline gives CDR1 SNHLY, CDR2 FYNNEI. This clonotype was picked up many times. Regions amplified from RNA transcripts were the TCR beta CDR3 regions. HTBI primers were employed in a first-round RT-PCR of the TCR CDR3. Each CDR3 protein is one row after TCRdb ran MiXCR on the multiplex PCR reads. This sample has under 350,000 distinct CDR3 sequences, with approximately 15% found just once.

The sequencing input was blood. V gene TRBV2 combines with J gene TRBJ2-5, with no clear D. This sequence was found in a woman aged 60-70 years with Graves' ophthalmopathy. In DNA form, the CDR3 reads TGTGCCAGCAGTGAAGGAATAACCTGGCAGGAGACCCAGTACTTC. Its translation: CASSEGITWQETQYF.